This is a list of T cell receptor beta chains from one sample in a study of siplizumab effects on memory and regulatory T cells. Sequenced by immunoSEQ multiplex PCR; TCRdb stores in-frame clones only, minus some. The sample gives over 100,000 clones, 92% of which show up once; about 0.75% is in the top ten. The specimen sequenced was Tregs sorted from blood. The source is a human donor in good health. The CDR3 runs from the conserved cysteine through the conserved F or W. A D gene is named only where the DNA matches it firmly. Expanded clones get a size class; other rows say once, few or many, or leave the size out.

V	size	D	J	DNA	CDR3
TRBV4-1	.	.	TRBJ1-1	TGCGCCAGCAGCCAAGATCCTAACCTAAACACTGAAGCTTTCTTT	CASSQDPNLNTEAFF
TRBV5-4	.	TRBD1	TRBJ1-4	TGTGCCAGCAGCTTCGGACAGGGGGGTGAAAAACTGTTTTTT	CASSFGQGGEKLFF
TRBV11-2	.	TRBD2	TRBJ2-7	TGTGCCAGCAGCGCCAGACTAGCGGGGGTCATGAGGGAGCAGTACTTC	CASSARLAGVMREQYF
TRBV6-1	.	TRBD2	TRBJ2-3	TGTGCCAGCAGTGAAGTGGCGGGAGGCACAGATACGCAGTATTTT	CASSEVAGGTDTQYF
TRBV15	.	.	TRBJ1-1	TGTGCCACCAGCAGCCGAAAACCTGGCGGCAGGAGCTACACTGAAGCTTTCTTT	CATSSRKPGGRSYTEAFF
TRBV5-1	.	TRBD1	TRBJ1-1	TGCGCCAGCAGCTTGGCGGACAGGGTTGCAGCTTTCTTT	CASSLADRVAAFF
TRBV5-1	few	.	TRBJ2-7	TGCGCCAGCAGCTTGAGCAAGGGCCGAACCTACGAGCAGTACTTC	CASSLSKGRTYEQYF
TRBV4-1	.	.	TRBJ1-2	TGCGCCAGCAGCCCAGGTACTCTTCCCTATGGCTACACCTTC	CASSPGTLPYGYTF
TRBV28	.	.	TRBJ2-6	TGTGCCAGCAGTGGCGCGTTCTCTGGGGCCAACGTCCTGACTTTC	CASSGAFSGANVLTF
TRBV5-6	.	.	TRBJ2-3	TGTGCCAGCAGCTGGGCAGATACGCAGTATTTT	CASSWADTQYF
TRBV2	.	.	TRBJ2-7	TGTGCCAGCAGGAGCTTGCGGTCCTACGAGCAGTACTTC	CASRSLRSYEQYF
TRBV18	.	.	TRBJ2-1	TGTGCCAGCTCAATAGCGGCAGGGTACTACAATGAGCAGTTCTTC	CASSIAAGYYNEQFF
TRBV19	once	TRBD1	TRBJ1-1	TGTGTCAGTTCCCGGATGTGGGGACAGTTGAACACTGAAGCTTTCTTT	CVSSRMWGQLNTEAFF
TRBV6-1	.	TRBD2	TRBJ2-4	TGTGCCAGCGGGAGCGGGGGGGAAAACATTCAGTACTTC	CASGSGGENIQYF
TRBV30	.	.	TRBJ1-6	TGTGCCTGGAGTGCGCTACTAGGATCCCTAAGCAATTCACCCCTCCACTTT	CAWSALLGSLSNSPLHF
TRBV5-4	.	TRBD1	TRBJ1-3	TGTGCCAGCAGCCGACAGGGTGGGGCCCGGGGAAACACCATATATTTT	CASSRQGGARGNTIYF
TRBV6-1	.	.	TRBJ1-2	TGTGCCAGCAGTGAAGCGCTTGGGGGTGTTGGTTATGGCTACACCTTC	CASSEALGGVGYGYTF
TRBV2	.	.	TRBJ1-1	TGTGCCAGCAGTGAACAGGGGAACACTGAAGCTTTCTTT	CASSEQGNTEAFF
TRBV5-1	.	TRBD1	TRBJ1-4	TGCGCCAGCAGCGGGGGACAGGGTAGGGAAAAACTGTTTTTT	CASSGGQGREKLFF
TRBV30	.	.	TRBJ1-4	TGTGCCTGCGACCTTCGCGGATCGGGTGAAAAACTGTTTTTT	CACDLRGSGEKLFF
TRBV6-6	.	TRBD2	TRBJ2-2	TGTGCCAGCAGTTACCTCAGCGGGAGAGTCACCGGGGAGCTGTTTTTT	CASSYLSGRVTGELFF
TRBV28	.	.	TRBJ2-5	TGTGCCAGCAGCTCAGACCTCCGAAGAGAGACCCAGTACTTC	CASSSDLRRETQYF
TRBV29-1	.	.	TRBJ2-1	TGCAGCGCCTATACACAACCCTCAACTGGGGATGAGCAGTTCTTC	CSAYTQPSTGDEQFF
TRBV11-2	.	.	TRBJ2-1	TGTGCCAGCAGCCTTTCCGGGGGTAAAATTTATGAGCAGTTCTTC	CASSLSGGKIYEQFF
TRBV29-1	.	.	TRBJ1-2	TGCAGCGTCCAGGACCTGCCTAATGGCTACACCTTC	CSVQDLPNGYTF
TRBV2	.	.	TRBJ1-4	TGTGCCAGCTGTAGCCAAGGGACGGGGAATGAAAAACTGTTTTTT	CASCSQGTGNEKLFF
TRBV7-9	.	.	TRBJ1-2	TGTGCCAGCAGCCTGGTTTATGGCTACACCTTC	CASSLVYGYTF
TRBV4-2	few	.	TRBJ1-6	TGTGCCAGCAGCCAAGTGGGCGGGTATAATTCACCCCTCCACTTT	CASSQVGGYNSPLHF
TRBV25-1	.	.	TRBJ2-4	TGTGCCAGCAGTGTGGGATCAAACATTCAGTACTTC	CASSVGSNIQYF
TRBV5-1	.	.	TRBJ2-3	TGCGCCAGCAACGGACCCCCGGGGGCAGATACGCAGTATTTT	CASNGPPGADTQYF